The present TCR beta chain was sequenced within a study of shared clonotypes between healthy human individuals. This table comes from immunoSEQ multiplex PCR, and its TCRdb copy is limited to in-frame clones, with some not included. The sample includes 75,000 to 100,000 clones, more than 45% of them seen just once. Trimming cost V 4 bases and J 5 bases; bases outside gene matches: 8. Looked up from germline, CDR1 is SGHKS and CDR2 is YYEKEE (reference sequence). This CDR3 is built from 15 residues. This clone was observed a few times. The sequenced material came from PBMCs. This receptor was taken from a woman aged 40 to 55 in good health. Some clones in this sample may be carry-over from other donors' samples. This chain uses TRBV5-5 with TRBJ1-5, with TRBD1 matching over 8 bases. The CDR3 coding sequence is TGTGCCAGCAGCGGAACAGGGGGACGAGATCAGCCCCAGCATTTT. Its translation: CASSGTGGRDQPQHF.